The T cell receptor (beta chain) described here comes from a study of T cell responses to AZD1222 COVID-19 vaccine (dated by TCRdb to about 2021). Some background on the complete study: AZD1222 recipients whose second dose came at about 4 weeks and those whose second dose came at about 12 weeks were combined into one group, since spike-specific TCR depth and breadth did not differ between the two schedules. A total of 230 or so trial participants underwent TCR sequencing, of whom 200 to 220 received two doses of AZD1222 and 26 received two doses of the MenACWY control vaccine. Trial participants were enrolled by age into 18-55, 56-69 and 70-plus year subgroups, with approximately 150, 30 and 60 TCR-sequenced participants respectively.

A note on this clone: Its specific antigen is unknown. Base qualities were left out, and no much larger clone turns up one base away.

The CDR3 regions of human TCRbeta chains were analyzed by immunosequencing. Turning to the authors' computational methods: Repertoire TCRs were checked for matches against a reference library of SARS-CoV-2-specific TCRs that had been generated using the MIRA antigen-specificity platform. Breadth meant the fraction of unique TCRs that were SARS-CoV-2-associated, whereas depth meant the fraction of total T cells that were SARS-CoV-2-associated. Each spike-specific TCR was assigned to its reactive spike region and to a CD4 or CD8 class using the MIRA data. Log10-transformed breadth and depth values were compared by one-way ANOVA with Sidak's multiple comparisons tests. TCRdb holds this immuneACCESS table with in-frame rearrangements only. Some clones are missing; in checked studies, unresolved V genes explain under half, and the rest has no known cause. That table is the source of V, J and clone size, and D and trimming were worked out from the DNA. The sample yields roughly 120,000 clones; 94% were counted once. 5.5% to 8% of the sample is held by the ten biggest clonotypes.

The investigation overall reported the following: Reportedly, almost half of the unique spike-specific TCRs recognized epitopes lying outside the regions that are mutated in the B.1.351 and B.1.1.7 variants. Participants were mostly white British, with more females than males. The authors suggested clonal diversity may have been underestimated. Because no samples from the day 14 peak response were available, repertoires could be characterized only after the peak T cell response. Spike-specific TCR breadth and depth rose significantly after two AZD1222 doses compared with day 0 and with MenACWY recipients. CD4 TCRs associated with the vaccine covered the entire spike protein, and the dominant responses were in regions 160-218 and 743-854. In the small 56-69-year group, the increase in depth fell short of significance, most likely because of low power. Conclusions about previously exposed vaccinees are limited because only five or six AZD1222 recipients were SARS-CoV-2 seropositive at baseline.

The time point label of this sample denotes: baseline before first vaccination. Vaccinee samples came from UK trials COV001 and COV002, including a single-blind randomized controlled phase 2/3 trial of AZD1222 (ChAdOx1 nCoV-19) in healthy adults. Trial participant PBMC samples were collected at day 0 and day 28 after the second dose for TCRbeta chain sequencing. V and J lose 1 base and 5 bases, and a span of 8 bases separates them. The germline V gene (reference sequence) yields MNHEY for CDR1 and SMNVEV for CDR2. From cysteine to phenylalanine, the CDR3 is 13 amino acids long. The retained sequence is limited to the CDR3, 39 bases, with the frame set at the first base.

Sequencing was performed on peripheral blood, taken on day 0 of AZD1222 vaccination. The rearrangement joined TRBV27 to TRBJ2-5, with no confidently assigned D gene. The sequence came from an adult in good health. For the CDR3, the sequence is CASSLLNEETQYF. The bases read TGTGCCAGCAGTTTATTGAATGAGGAGACCCAGTACTTC.